This paragraph covers one T cell receptor (beta chain) sequence. V shed 2 bases and J 4 bases; nucleotides not matched to a gene: 11. The CDR3 has 17 residues. CDR1 and CDR2 (germline): SGHTA, FQGNSA. This record comes from a study of control samples from healthy donors and cancer patients. TCRdb keeps only in-frame clones here, not all; method: immunoSEQ multiplex PCR. The table includes about 130,000 clones, about 95% detected once. The material sequenced was blood. This receptor was taken from a man younger than 45 in good health. V and J are TRBV7-2 and TRBJ2-1; the match to TRBD2 covers 7 bases. The CDR3 region is CASSLRTLADSYNEQFF. DNA of the CDR3: TGTGCCAGCAGCTTAAGAACCCTAGCGGATTCTTACAATGAGCAGTTCTTC.